The clone carrying this TCR beta chain was found a few times. The V gene end was trimmed by 6 bases and the J gene end by 2 bases; junction bases not matched to a gene: 16. CDR3 length: 18 residues. Germline lookup yields CDR1 SEHNR and CDR2 FQNEAQ (reference sequence). Sequencing used immunoSEQ multiplex PCR; TCRdb keeps in-frame clones, though not all of them. This sample carries around 100,000 clones, about 88% of them seen once, and the ten largest clones take 13% to 15%. This sample is drawn from a study of control samples from healthy donors and cancer patients. V and J are TRBV7-9 and TRBJ2-3, with 8 nucleotides matching TRBD2. The sequence came from a woman in her 70s in good health. Sequenced input: blood. CDR3 sequence (DNA): TGTGCCAGCAGTCCCCCTCTTCGGGTAGCGGGGCTCACAGATACGCAGTATTTT. Translation: CASSPPLRVAGLTDTQYF.